One sample yielded the 28 T cell receptor beta chains listed below, sequenced in a study of cytomegalovirus exposure and HLA in healthy donors (dated by TCRdb to between 2016 and 2019). The library was prepared using the immunoSEQ multiplex PCR assay. For the multiplex PCR, a mixture combining 60 forward primers for TCR Vbeta segments and 13 reverse primers for TCR Jbeta segments was used. TCRdb obtained this table from immuneACCESS and retained in-frame rearrangements with V and J assigned. These tables miss some clones; where compared with another copy, unresolved V genes account for less than half of the shortfall, and the remainder is unexplained. The sample table holds about 140,000 clones, of which roughly 77% were seen once. The ten largest account for approximately 2.8% of the sample. The specimen was PBMCs. These receptors came from a female donor in good health and CMV-seronegative.

The chain is built from TRBV6-5 and TRBJ1-1; D might be TRBD1 (6 bases). This CDR3 spans 16 amino acids. The ends were cut back, 2 bases at V and 2 bases at J, with 15 bases in the middle. CDR1 MNHEY and CDR2 SVGAGI come from the germline V gene. CDR3 nucleotides: TGTGCCAGCAGTTACGGGACACCTATGACTAACACTGAAGCTTTCTTT. Translating it yields CASSYGTPMTNTEAFF.

This rearrangement joins TRBV5-1 to TRBJ2-1; D remains unclear. V lost 1 base and J lost 7, with 15 bases in between. The CDR3 runs 15 residues. The V gene's germline CDR1 is SGHRS and CDR2 YFSETQ. The chain's CDR3 is CASSLNGHIPNEQFF. CDR3 in DNA: TGCGCCAGCAGCTTGAATGGGCATATTCCTAATGAGCAGTTCTTC.

The CDR3 sequence is CSSLTEAYEQYF. The CDR3 nucleotides read TGCAGCTCCCTTACTGAAGCCTACGAGCAGTACTTC. V usage is TRBV29-1 and J usage is TRBJ2-7; D remains ambiguous. Germline-derived CDR1 and CDR2 are SQVTM and ANQGSEA. With 8 bases removed from V and 2 bases from J, the gap between germline ends came to 13 bases. The CDR3 is made up of 12 amino acids.

About this clone itself: A read error may account for a junction end that differs from germline. The genes are TRBV7-7 and TRBJ2-7, with D hard to call. The germline V gene encodes CDR1 SSHAT and CDR2 FNYEAQ (reference sequence). CDR3 length: 13 amino acids. The DNA of the CDR3 is TGTGCTAGCAGCTTGTATAGTGGCTACGAGCAGTACTTC. Translated: CASSLYSGYEQYF.

This rearrangement joins TRBV10-3 to TRBJ1-1, with 7 positions matching TRBD1. CDR1 and CDR2 from the germline V gene are ENHRY and SYGVKD. The CDR3 consists of 12 residues. V gave up 11 bases and J gave up 6 bases; unmatched junction bases: 9. CDR3 sequence (DNA): TGTGCCGCTGGGACAGCCAACGCTGAAGCTTTCTTT. This gives the protein CAAGTANAEAFF.

This clone was counted only a few times. The chain's CDR3 is CASSYSGAGTEAFF. CDR3 nucleotide sequence: TGTGCCAGCAGTTACTCGGGGGCTGGCACTGAAGCTTTCTTT. V is TRBV6-5 and J is TRBJ1-1; a possible D gene is TRBD1 (6 bases). Trimming pared 0 bases from V and 4 bases from J, leaving 9 bases between. Germline V gene lookup returns CDR1 MNHEY and CDR2 SVGAGI. The CDR3 is 14 residues long.

The DNA for the CDR3 is TGCGCCAGCAGCCCAACGGGGGGGACCGAGGGGAGGAATACGCAGTATTTT. Amino acids: CASSPTGGTEGRNTQYF. V usage is TRBV4-3 and J usage is TRBJ2-3, with 8 bases aligning to TRBD2. The CDR3 length is 17 residues. Unmatched junction bases numbered 16, after V lost 4 bases and J lost 7 bases. Germline V lookup: CDR1 LGHNA, CDR2 YSLEER.

The chain carries TRBV10-3 and TRBJ2-7, with D possibly matching TRBD1 (6 bases). This CDR3 comprises 14 residues. The germline gives CDR1 ENHRY, CDR2 SYGVKD. V lost 2 bases, J lost 1 base, and 9 bases lay in between. In DNA form, the CDR3 reads TGTGCCATCAGTGAGCTGGGGGCTTCCTACGAGCAGTACTTC. Translated: CAISELGASYEQYF.

DNA of the CDR3: TGTGCCAGCAGGGATCCCGGGGACTCCTACGAGCAGTACTTC. This sequence encodes CASRDPGDSYEQYF. The V and J genes are TRBV6-1 and TRBJ2-7; D perhaps matches TRBD2 (5 bases). The CDR3 loop spans 14 amino acids. With 6 bases removed from V and 0 bases from J, the gap between germline ends came to 12 bases. Looked up from germline, CDR1 is MNHNS and CDR2 is SASEGT.

This clone was found a few times. The rearrangement uses TRBV6-6 and TRBJ2-1; D uncertain. The CDR3 is made up of 14 amino acids. Trimming cost V 8 bases and J 0 bases, with 11 bases left between them. In germline, CDR1 is MNHNY, CDR2 SVGAGI (reference sequence). The CDR3 protein is CASGPISSYNEQFF. The CDR3 bases are TGTGCCAGCGGGCCCATTAGCTCCTACAATGAGCAGTTCTTC.

This chain connects TRBV5-1 to TRBJ2-5; 12 nucleotides agree with TRBD1. CDR1 SGHRS and CDR2 YFSETQ come from the germline V gene. V gave up 5 bases and J gave up 5 bases; unmatched junction bases: 7. This CDR3 is 15 amino acids long. CDR3 protein: CASRQGQGAFETQYF. CDR3 coding DNA: TGCGCCAGCAGACAGGGACAGGGGGCATTTGAGACCCAGTACTTC.

The chain is built from TRBV7-6 and TRBJ2-1; 12 positions agree with TRBD2. The V and J ends lost 4 bases and 7 bases, in that order; junction bases with no gene match: 5. The CDR3 sequence is 15 residues long. Germline V gene data show CDR1 as SGHVS and CDR2 as FNYEAQ. CDR3 loop: CASSSSGGAGNEQFF. In DNA, the CDR3 is TGTGCCAGCAGCTCTAGCGGGGGGGCTGGTAATGAGCAGTTCTTC.

This chain connects TRBV7-9 to TRBJ1-2, with TRBD1 as a possible D gene (6 bases). Trimming left V 6 bases short and J 6 bases short, with 14 bases between. CDR1 is SEHNR and CDR2 is FQNEAQ in the germline V gene (reference sequence). There are 13 residues in the CDR3. CDR3 loop: CASRGAGYNGYTF. The DNA for the CDR3 is TGTGCCAGCAGGGGGGCAGGGTACAATGGCTACACCTTC.

The chain recombines TRBV2 with TRBJ1-6; 7 nucleotides match TRBD1. J was trimmed by 3 bases and V by 8 bases; bases with no gene match: 7. Per germline, CDR1 SNHLY and CDR2 FYNNEI. This CDR3 is built from 15 residues. CDR3 nucleotides: TGTGCCAGCTCCACCGGGACAGTCTATAATTCACCCCTCCACTTT. It yields the protein CASSTGTVYNSPLHF.

This sequence joins TRBV5-4 and TRBJ1-2, with TRBD1 matching 8 bases. Germline values: CDR1 SGHNT, CDR2 YYREEE (reference sequence). V trimming: 2 bases; J trimming: 8 bases; junction bases outside the gene matches: 5. This CDR3 region has 13 residues. The CDR3 is CASSFTGGGGYTF. Written as DNA, the CDR3 is TGTGCCAGCAGCTTCACAGGGGGAGGAGGCTACACCTTC.

The chain combines TRBV5-1 with TRBJ1-2; TRBD1 matches 9 bases. This CDR3 has 15 residues. Germline CDR1 and CDR2: SGHRS and YFSETQ. Trimming removed 2 bases from V and 3 bases from J; junction bases left unmatched: 5. The DNA of the CDR3 is TGCGCCAGCAGCTTCGGACAGGGGCGTCACTATGGCTACACCTTC. The encoded protein is CASSFGQGRHYGYTF.

The rearrangement links TRBV5-1 to TRBJ1-5, with 10 bases lining up with TRBD1. This CDR3 contains 15 residues. The V and J ends lost 0 bases and 7 bases, in that order; junction bases with no gene match: 4. Germline V gene sequence: CDR1 SGHRS, CDR2 YFSETQ. The CDR3 sequence: CASSLGATGGQPQHF. In DNA, the CDR3 is TGCGCCAGCAGCTTGGGGGCGACAGGGGGCCAGCCCCAGCATTTT.

The chain's CDR3 is CASSLSRGRTGELFF. DNA of the CDR3: TGTGCCAGCAGCTTATCAAGGGGGCGCACCGGGGAGCTGTTTTTT. The rearrangement links TRBV7-2 to TRBJ2-2; TRBD1 aligns across 7 bases. Germline V gives CDR1 SGHTA, CDR2 FQGNSA. The ends lost 2 bases at V and 4 bases at J; junction bases unmatched: 4. This CDR3 comprises 15 residues. Looking up the rest from reference TRBV7-2 and TRBJ2-2 gives the full variable domain: GAGVSQSPSNKVTEKGKDVELRCDPISGHTALYWYRQSLGQGLEFLIYFQGNSAPDKSGLPSDRFSAERTGGSVSTLTIQRTQQEDSAVYLCASSLSRGRTGELFFGEGSRLTVL.

V gene TRBV15 combines with J gene TRBJ1-4; D remains unclear. Germline CDR1 reads LNHNV; CDR2 reads YYDKDF (reference sequence). The CDR3 consists of 15 residues. Trimming stripped 0 bases from V and 4 bases from J, with 9 bases between. The CDR3 loop is CATSREGSGNEKLFF. Written as DNA, the CDR3 is TGTGCCACCAGCAGAGAGGGTAGCGGTAATGAAAAACTGTTTTTT. Combining the CDR3 with reference TRBV15 and TRBJ1-4 gives the whole variable domain DAMVIQNPRYQVTQFGKPVTLSCSQTLNHNVMYWYQQKSSQAPKLLFHYYDKDFNNEADTPDNFQSRRPNTSFCFLDIRSPGLGDTAMYLCATSREGSGNEKLFFGSGTQLSVL.

The chain links TRBV9 to TRBJ2-3; 11 bases match TRBD2. The CDR3 spans 15 residues. Germline CDR1 and CDR2: SGDLS and YYNGEE. V shed 6 bases and J 4 bases; nucleotides not matched to a gene: 7. The DNA of the CDR3 is TGTGCCAGCACCGGTAGCGGGAGGGCAGCAGATACGCAGTATTTT. It translates to CASTGSGRAADTQYF.

The rearrangement links TRBV21-1 to TRBJ2-5; the table's D call, TRBD2, was not checked against the DNA. TRBV21-1 is marked as a pseudogene. The length of the CDR3 is 13 residues. The CDR3 DNA sequence: TGTGCCAGCAGCAATGGGGGGGGCGAGACCCAGTACTTC. Encoded protein: CASSNGGGETQYF.

The genes are TRBV27 and TRBJ1-1, with unresolved D. This CDR3 comprises 15 residues. Trimming took off 5 bases at V and 1 base at J, with 14 bases between the two ends. CDR1 and CDR2 from the germline V gene are MNHEY and SMNVEV (reference sequence). CDR3 in amino acids: CASSAGWAGNTEAFF. The CDR3 nucleotides are TGTGCCAGCAGTGCGGGTTGGGCGGGGAACACTGAAGCTTTCTTT.

The chain uses TRBV4-3 and TRBJ1-4; tentative D call: TRBD1 (5 bases). The length of the CDR3 is 15 residues. CDR1 LGHNA and CDR2 YSLEER come from the germline V gene. V lost 5 bases and J 8 bases, leaving 18 bases between the germline ends. The CDR3 protein is CASSWAEGVGEKLFF. As DNA, the CDR3 is TGCGCCAGCAGCTGGGCGGAAGGGGTCGGGGAAAAACTGTTTTTT.

This clone was recorded a few times. Here the CDR3 reads CASSGPSGGEAFF. The CDR3 bases are TGTGCCAGCAGCGGCCCCTCAGGGGGTGAAGCTTTCTTT. V is TRBV9 and J is TRBJ1-1, with 7 nucleotides matching TRBD1. Germline V gives CDR1 SGDLS, CDR2 YYNGEE. The CDR3 loop spans 13 amino acids. V trimming: 3 bases; J trimming: 7 bases; junction bases outside the gene matches: 6.

This sequence joins TRBV27 and TRBJ2-7; 11 bases align to TRBD2. Germline CDR1 reads MNHEY; CDR2 reads SMNVEV (reference sequence). This CDR3 contains 16 residues. J lost 3 bases, V lost 2 bases, and 6 bases had no gene match. The chain's CDR3 is CASSLTGTSGYYEQYF. CDR3 coding DNA: TGTGCCAGCAGTTTAACTGGGACTAGCGGATACTACGAGCAGTACTTC.

This chain links TRBV7-6 with TRBJ2-5; possible D gene TRBD2, 5 bases. This CDR3 region has 13 residues. Trimming removed 5 bases from V and 2 bases from J, with 9 bases in between. CDR1 is SGHVS, CDR2 FNYEAQ, per germline. CDR3 nucleotide sequence: TGTGCCAGCAGCCGGAGACTACAAGAGACCCAGTACTTC. Its protein is CASSRRLQETQYF.

The V and J genes are TRBV19 and TRBJ2-7, with 7 bases matching TRBD2. V dropped 7 bases and J dropped 0; count of bases not matched to a gene: 6. This CDR3 comprises 14 residues. Germline-derived CDR1 and CDR2 are LNHDA and SQIVND (reference sequence). In DNA, the CDR3 is TGTGCCAGTACCGCTAGCGGTAGCTCCTACGAGCAGTACTTC. Its protein is CASTASGSSYEQYF.

The genes are TRBV7-2 and TRBJ1-3; D is uncertain. Germline V gene data show CDR1 as SGHTA and CDR2 as FQGNSA. The CDR3 contains 16 residues. Trimming stripped 0 bases from V and 2 bases from J, with 11 bases between. CDR3 in DNA: TGTGCCAGCAGCTTAGCCAGGCCCAAGGCTGGAAACACCATATATTTT. Encoded protein: CASSLARPKAGNTIYF.